Below, 4 T cell receptor beta chains from the same sample are listed, as sequenced in a study of OX40 agonist ivuxolimab in advanced cancers. The repertoire was sequenced with immunoSEQ multiplex PCR; TCRdb's copy has only in-frame clones and lacks some. The sample comprises tens of thousands of clones, 88% of which are singletons, and around 3.5% rests with the top ten. The starting material was CD4+ or CD8+ T cells sorted from blood, obtained in a trial of the OX40 agonist ivuxolimab. The receptors shown here come from an adult with an advanced solid tumor such as melanoma, head and neck, liver or kidney cancer.

This clone occurred once. The rearrangement links TRBV11-2 to TRBJ2-2; no clear D gene. V shed 2 bases and J shed 7 bases, with 8 bases lying between them. Per germline, CDR1 SGHAT and CDR2 FQNNGV. This CDR3 region has 13 residues. The CDR3 here is CASSLRGNGELFF. The CDR3 coding sequence is TGTGCCAGCAGCTTACGTGGCAACGGGGAGCTGTTTTTT.

The chain carries TRBV4-1 and TRBJ2-7, with D possibly being TRBD2 (5 bases). In germline, CDR1 is MGHRA, CDR2 YSYEKL. The germline V and J ends were trimmed by 2 bases and 5 bases, with 16 bases remaining between them. The CDR3 consists of 15 residues. The CDR3 DNA is TGCGCCAGCAGCCAAATAGCCCGGGGAGAGGACGAGCAGTACTTC. Protein sequence: CASSQIARGEDEQYF.

The chain employs TRBV10-3 and TRBJ1-2; TRBD1 aligns across 10 bases. Germline V gene lookup returns CDR1 ENHRY and CDR2 SYGVKD. The CDR3 is 14 amino acids. V lost 4 bases, J lost 4 bases, and 3 bases stayed unmatched. CDR3 DNA: TGTGCCATCAGTGTGGGGACAGGGGTCTATGGCTACACCTTC. Encoded protein: CAISVGTGVYGYTF.

This chain connects TRBV4-2 to TRBJ1-3, with D unclear. Germline-derived CDR1 and CDR2 are LGHNA and YNFKEQ. V shed 1 base and J shed 4 bases, with 11 bases lying between them. This CDR3 has 15 amino acids. The CDR3 region has the DNA TGTGCCAGCAGCCAAGTATCTCCTACGGGAAACACCATATATTTT. This translates into CASSQVSPTGNTIYF.